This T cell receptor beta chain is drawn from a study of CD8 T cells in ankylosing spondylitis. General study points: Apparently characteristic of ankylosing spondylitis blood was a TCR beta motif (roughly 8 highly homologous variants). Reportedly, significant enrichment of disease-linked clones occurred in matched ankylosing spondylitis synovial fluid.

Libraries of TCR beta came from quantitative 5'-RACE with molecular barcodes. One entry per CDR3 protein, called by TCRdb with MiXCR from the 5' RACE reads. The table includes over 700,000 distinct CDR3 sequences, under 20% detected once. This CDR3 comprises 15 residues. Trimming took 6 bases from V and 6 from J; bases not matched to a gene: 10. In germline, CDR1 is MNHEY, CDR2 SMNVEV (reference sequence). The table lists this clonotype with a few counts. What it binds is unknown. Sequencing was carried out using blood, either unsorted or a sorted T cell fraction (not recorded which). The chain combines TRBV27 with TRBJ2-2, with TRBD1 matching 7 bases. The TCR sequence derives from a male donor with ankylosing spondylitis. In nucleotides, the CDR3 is TGTGCCAGCAGCCTTATGACAGGGAATGCCGGGGAGCTGTTTTTT. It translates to CASSLMTGNAGELFF.